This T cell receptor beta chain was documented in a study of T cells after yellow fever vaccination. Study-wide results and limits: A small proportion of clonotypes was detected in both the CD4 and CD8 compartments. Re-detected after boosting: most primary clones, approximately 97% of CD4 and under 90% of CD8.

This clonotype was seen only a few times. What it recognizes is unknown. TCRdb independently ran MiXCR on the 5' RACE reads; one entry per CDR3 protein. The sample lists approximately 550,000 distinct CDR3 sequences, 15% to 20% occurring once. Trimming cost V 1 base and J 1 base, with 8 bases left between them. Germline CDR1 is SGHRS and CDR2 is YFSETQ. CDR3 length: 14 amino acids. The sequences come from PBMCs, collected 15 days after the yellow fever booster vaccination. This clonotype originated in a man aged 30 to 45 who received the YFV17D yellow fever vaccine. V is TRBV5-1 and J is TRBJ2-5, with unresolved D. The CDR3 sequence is CASSLTAFQETQYF. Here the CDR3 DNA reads TGCGCCAGCAGCTTGACAGCATTCCAAGAGACCCAGTACTTC.